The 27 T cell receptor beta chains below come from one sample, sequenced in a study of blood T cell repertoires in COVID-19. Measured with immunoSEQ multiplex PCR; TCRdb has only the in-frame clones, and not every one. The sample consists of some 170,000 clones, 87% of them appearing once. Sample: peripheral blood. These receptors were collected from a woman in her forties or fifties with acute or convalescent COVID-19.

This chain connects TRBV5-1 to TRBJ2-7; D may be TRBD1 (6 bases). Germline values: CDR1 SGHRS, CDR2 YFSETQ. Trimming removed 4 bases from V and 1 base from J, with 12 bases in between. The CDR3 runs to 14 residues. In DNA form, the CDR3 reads TGCGCCAGCAGCCCCAAAGGGGGTTCCTACGAGCAGTACTTC. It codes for CASSPKGGSYEQYF.

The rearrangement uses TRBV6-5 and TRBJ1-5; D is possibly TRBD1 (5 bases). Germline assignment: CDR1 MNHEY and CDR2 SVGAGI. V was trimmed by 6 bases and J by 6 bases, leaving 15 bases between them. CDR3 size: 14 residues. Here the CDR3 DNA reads TGTGCCAGCAGCTCGGAGGGGTTTAGTCAGCCCCAGCATTTT. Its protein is CASSSEGFSQPQHF.

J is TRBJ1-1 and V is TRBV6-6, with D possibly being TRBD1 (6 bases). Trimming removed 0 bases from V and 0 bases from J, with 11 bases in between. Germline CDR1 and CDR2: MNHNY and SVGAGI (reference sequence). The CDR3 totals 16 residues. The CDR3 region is CASSYSTRTVNTEAFF. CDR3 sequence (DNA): TGTGCCAGCAGTTACTCGACCCGGACAGTGAACACTGAAGCTTTCTTT.

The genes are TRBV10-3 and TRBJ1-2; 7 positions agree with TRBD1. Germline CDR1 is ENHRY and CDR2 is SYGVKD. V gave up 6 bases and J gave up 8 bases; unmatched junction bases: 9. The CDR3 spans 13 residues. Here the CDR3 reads CAIRPDRDRGYTF. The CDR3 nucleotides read TGTGCCATCAGACCCGACAGGGATAGAGGCTACACCTTC.

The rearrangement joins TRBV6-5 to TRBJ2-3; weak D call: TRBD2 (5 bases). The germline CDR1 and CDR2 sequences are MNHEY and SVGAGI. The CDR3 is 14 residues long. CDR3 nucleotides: TGTGTAGCGACCTCCGGCGGGCAGACAGATACGCAGTATTTT. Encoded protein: CVATSGGQTDTQYF.

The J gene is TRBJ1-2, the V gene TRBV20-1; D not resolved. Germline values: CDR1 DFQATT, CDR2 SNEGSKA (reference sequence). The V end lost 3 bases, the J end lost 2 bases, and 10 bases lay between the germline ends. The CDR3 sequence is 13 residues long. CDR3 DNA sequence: TGCAGTGCTAGTCAGGTATTCAACTATGGCTACACCTTC. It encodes CSASQVFNYGYTF.

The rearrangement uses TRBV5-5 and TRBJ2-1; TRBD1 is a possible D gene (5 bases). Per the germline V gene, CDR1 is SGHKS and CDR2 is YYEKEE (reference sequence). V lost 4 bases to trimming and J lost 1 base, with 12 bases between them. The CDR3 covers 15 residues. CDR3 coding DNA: TGTGCCAGCAGCCAACAGGTTGGGTCCTACAATGAGCAGTTCTTC. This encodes CASSQQVGSYNEQFF. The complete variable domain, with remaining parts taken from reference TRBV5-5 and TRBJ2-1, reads DAGVTQSPTHLIKTRGQQVTLRCSPISGHKSVSWYQQVLGQGPQFIFQYYEKEERGRGNFPDRFSARQFPNYSSELNVNALLLGDSALYLCASSQQVGSYNEQFFGPGTRLTVL.

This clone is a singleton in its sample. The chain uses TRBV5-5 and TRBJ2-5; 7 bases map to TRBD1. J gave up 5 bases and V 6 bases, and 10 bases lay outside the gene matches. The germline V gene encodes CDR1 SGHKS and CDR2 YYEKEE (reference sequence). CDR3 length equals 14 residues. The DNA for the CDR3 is TGTGCCAGCAAGAACCGGGACAGCCCTGAGACCCAGTACTTC. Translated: CASKNRDSPETQYF.

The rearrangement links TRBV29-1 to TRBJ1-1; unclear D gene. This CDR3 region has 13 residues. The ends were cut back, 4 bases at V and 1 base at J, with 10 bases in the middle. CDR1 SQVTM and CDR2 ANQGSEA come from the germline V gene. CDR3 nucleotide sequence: TGCAGCGTTGCCCTCCCCTCGAACACTGAAGCTTTCTTT. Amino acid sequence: CSVALPSNTEAFF. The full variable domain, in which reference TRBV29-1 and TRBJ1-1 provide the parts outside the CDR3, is SAVISQKPSRDICQRGTSLTIQCQVDSQVTMMFWYRQQPGQSLTLIATANQGSEATYESGFVIDKFPISRPNLTFSTLTVSNMSPEDSSIYLCSVALPSNTEAFFGQGTRLTVV.

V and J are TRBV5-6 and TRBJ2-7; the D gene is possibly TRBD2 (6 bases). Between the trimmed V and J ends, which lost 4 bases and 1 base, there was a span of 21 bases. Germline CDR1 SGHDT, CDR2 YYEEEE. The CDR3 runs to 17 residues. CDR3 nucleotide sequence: TGTGCCAGCAGCCAGGAGGCTAAGGGGAGGTGGTCCTACGAGCAGTACTTC. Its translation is CASSQEAKGRWSYEQYF. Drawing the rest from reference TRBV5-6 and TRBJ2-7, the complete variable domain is DAGVTQSPTHLIKTRGQQVTLRCSPKSGHDTVSWYQQALGQGPQFIFQYYEEEERQRGNFPDRFSGHQFPNYSSELNVNALLLGDSALYLCASSQEAKGRWSYEQYFGPGTRLTVT.

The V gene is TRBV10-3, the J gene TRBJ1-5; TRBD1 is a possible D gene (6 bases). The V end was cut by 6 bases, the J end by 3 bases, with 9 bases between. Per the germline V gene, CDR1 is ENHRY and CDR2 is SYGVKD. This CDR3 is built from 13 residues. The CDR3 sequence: CAIRGGANQPQHF. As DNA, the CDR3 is TGTGCCATCAGGGGGGGGGCCAATCAGCCCCAGCATTTT.

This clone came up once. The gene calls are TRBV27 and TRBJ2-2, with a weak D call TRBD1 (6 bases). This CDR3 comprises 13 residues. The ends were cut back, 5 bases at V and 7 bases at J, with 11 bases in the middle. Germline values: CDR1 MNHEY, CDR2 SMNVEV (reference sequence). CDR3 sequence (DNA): TGTGCCAGCAGTCCCAGGGGTAACGGGGAGCTGTTTTTT. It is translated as CASSPRGNGELFF.

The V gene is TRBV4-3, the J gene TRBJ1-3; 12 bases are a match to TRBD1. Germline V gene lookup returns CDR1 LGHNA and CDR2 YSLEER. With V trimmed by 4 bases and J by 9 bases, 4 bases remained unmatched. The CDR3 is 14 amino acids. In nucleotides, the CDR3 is TGCGCCAGCAGCCTCGGGACAGGGGGCAGCACCATATATTTT. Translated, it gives CASSLGTGGSTIYF.

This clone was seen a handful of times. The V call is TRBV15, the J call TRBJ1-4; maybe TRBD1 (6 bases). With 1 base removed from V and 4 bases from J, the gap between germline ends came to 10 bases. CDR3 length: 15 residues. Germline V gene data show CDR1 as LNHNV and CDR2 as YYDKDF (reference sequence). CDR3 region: CATSRVQGNNEKLFF. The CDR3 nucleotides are TGTGCCACCAGCAGAGTTCAGGGGAATAATGAAAAACTGTTTTTT.

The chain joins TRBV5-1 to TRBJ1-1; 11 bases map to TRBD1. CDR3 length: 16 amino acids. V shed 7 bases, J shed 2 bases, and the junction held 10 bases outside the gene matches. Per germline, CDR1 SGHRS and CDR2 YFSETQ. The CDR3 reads CASGPGGTGGNTEAFF. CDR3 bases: TGCGCCAGCGGCCCCGGAGGGACAGGGGGTAACACTGAAGCTTTCTTT.

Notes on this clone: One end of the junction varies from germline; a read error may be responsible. CDR3 sequence (DNA): TGTGCCAGCAGCGTCGGCGGGGTCTCCCACGAGCAGTACTTC. Translation: CASSVGGVSHEQYF. V usage is TRBV9 and J usage is TRBJ2-7, with D tentatively TRBD2 (6 bases). This CDR3 has 14 residues. Germline assignment: CDR1 SGDLS and CDR2 YYNGEE.

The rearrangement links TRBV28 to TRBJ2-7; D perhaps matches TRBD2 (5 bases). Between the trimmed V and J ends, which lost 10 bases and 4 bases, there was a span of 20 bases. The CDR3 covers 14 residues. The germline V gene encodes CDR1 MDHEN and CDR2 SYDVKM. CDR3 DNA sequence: TGTGCCACCGAAGGCGGACTCCTTACTTACGAGCAGTACTTC. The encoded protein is CATEGGLLTYEQYF.

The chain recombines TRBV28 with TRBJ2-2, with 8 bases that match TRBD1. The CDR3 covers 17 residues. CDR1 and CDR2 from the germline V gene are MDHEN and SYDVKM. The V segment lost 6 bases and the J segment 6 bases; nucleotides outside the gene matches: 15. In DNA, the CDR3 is TGTGCCAGCAGCCGCCCTACGACAGGGGTTAATTCCGGGGAGCTGTTTTTT. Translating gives CASSRPTTGVNSGELFF.

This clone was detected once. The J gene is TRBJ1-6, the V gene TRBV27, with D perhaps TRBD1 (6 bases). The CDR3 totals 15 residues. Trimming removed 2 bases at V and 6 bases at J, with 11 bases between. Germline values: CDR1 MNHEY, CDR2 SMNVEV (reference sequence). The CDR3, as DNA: TGTGCCAGCAGTTTAGCACAGGGCGGTAATTCACCCCTCCACTTT. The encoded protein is CASSLAQGGNSPLHF.

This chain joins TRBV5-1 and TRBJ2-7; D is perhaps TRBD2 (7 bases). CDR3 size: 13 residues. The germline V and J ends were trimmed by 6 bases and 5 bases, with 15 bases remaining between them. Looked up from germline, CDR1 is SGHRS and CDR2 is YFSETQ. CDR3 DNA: TGCGCCAGCACTTTGGTGGGGGGGCACGAGCAGTACTTC. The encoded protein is CASTLVGGHEQYF.

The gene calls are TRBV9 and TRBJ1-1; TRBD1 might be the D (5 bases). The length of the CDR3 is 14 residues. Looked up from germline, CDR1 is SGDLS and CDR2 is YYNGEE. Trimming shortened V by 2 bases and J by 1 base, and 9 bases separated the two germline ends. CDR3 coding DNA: TGTGCCAGCAGCGTTTTAGGGGAGAACACTGAAGCTTTCTTT. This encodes CASSVLGENTEAFF.

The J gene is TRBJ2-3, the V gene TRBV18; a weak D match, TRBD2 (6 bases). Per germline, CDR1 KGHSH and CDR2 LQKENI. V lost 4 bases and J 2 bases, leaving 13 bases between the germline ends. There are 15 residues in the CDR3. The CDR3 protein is CASSRGDFDTDTQYF. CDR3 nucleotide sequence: TGTGCCAGCTCACGGGGGGACTTTGACACAGATACGCAGTATTTT.

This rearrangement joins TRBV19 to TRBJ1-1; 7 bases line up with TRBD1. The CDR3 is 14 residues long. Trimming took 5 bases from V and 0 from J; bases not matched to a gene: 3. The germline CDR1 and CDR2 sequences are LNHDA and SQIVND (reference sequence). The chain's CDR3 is CASSVQGLNTEAFF. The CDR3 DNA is TGTGCCAGTAGTGTACAGGGGTTGAACACTGAAGCTTTCTTT.

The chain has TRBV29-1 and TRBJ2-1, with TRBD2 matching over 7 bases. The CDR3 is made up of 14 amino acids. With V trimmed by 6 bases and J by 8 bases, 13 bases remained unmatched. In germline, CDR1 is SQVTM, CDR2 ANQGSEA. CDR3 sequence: CSVASHGLVDEQFF. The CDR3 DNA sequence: TGCAGCGTCGCCTCTCACGGACTAGTTGATGAGCAGTTCTTC.

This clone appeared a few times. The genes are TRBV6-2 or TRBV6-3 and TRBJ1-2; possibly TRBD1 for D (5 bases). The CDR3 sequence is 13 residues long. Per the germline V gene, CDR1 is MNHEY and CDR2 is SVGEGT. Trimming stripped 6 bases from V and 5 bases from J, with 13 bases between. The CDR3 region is CASSLQVSYGYTF. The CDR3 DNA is TGTGCCAGCAGCCTACAGGTATCTTATGGCTACACCTTC.

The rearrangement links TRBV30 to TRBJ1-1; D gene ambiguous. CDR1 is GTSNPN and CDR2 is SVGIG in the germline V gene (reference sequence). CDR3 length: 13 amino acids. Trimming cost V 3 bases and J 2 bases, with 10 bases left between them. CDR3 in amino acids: CAWRFLSNTEAFF. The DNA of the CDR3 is TGTGCCTGGAGATTTCTGAGTAACACTGAAGCTTTCTTT.

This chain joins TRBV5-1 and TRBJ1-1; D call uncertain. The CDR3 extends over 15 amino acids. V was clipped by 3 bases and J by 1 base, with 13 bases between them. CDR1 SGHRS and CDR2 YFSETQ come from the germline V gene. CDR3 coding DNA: TGCGCCAGCAGCTACATCGGGTCCAAGAACACTGAAGCTTTCTTT. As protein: CASSYIGSKNTEAFF. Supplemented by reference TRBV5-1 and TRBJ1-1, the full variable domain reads KAGVTQTPRYLIKTRGQQVTLSCSPISGHRSVSWYQQTPGQGLQFLFEYFSETQRNKGNFPGRFSGRQFSNSRSEMNVSTLELGDSALYLCASSYIGSKNTEAFFGQGTRLTVV.